This T cell receptor (beta chain) was obtained from a study of blood T cells in healthy people across ages. The germline V and J ends were trimmed by 4 bases and 7 bases, with 10 bases remaining between them. Germline loops: CDR1 SGHDN, CDR2 FVKESK. CDR3 length equals 12 residues. This clonotype has only a few counts. Its antigen is as yet unknown. Study results and caveats: Significant beta diversity loss was already apparent by age approximately 37, declining roughly linearly.

Primed by a sample-barcoded 5' primer and a J-beta primer mix, a second PCR proceeded for roughly 6 to 12 cycles. Each sample provided no less than 2.5 million CDR3-containing paired-end reads. TCRdb recomputed calls from the 5' RACE reads with MiXCR, one row per CDR3 protein. Seen here are 1.5 million to 2 million distinct CDR3 sequences, around 48% observed once, and the top ten hold over 2%. This clonotype originated in a woman aged 40 to 50 in good health. Sample: blood. V usage is TRBV14 and J usage is TRBJ1-2; D not certain. CDR3 coding DNA: TGTGCCAGCAGCCGGTTGGAGGGTGGCTACACCTTC. This codes for CASSRLEGGYTF.